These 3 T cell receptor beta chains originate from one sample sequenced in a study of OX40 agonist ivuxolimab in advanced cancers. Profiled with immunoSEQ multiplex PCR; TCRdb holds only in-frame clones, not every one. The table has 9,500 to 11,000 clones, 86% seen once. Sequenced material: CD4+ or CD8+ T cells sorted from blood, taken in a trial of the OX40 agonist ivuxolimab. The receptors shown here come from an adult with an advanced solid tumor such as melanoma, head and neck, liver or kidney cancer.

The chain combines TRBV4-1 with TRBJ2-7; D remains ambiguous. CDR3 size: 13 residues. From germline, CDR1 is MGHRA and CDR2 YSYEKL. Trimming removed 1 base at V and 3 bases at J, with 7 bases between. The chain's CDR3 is CASSQGKGYEQYF. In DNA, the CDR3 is TGCGCCAGCAGCCAAGGGAAGGGCTACGAGCAGTACTTC.

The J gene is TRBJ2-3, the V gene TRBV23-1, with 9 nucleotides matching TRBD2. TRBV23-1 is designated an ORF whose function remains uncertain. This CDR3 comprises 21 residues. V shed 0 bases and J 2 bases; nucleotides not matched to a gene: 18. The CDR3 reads CASSQSASVAGAPWTTDTQYF. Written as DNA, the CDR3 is TGCGCCAGCAGTCAATCCGCGTCGGTAGCGGGAGCCCCGTGGACCACAGATACGCAGTATTTT.

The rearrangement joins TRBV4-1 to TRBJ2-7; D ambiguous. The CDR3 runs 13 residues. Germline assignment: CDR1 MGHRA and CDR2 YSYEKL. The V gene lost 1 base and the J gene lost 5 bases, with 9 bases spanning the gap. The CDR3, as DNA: TGCGCCAGCAGCCAAGCAGCGACCCACGAGCAGTACTTC. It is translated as CASSQAATHEQYF.